The next 8 T cell receptor beta chains were all read from a single sample in a study of T cell repertoires in cytomegalovirus infection. One entry per CDR3 protein results from TCRdb running MiXCR on the reads. The sample has 40,000 to 50,000 distinct CDR3 sequences; 20% are singletons. No cognate antigen is known for these TCRs. The specimen was PBMCs, sequenced either directly or after in vitro stimulation (not recorded which). The source of these receptors is a human donor in good health (CMV status not recorded). Some clones in this sample may be carry-over from other donors' samples.

This rearrangement joins TRBV29-1 to TRBJ1-1; the D is unclear. V was trimmed by 4 bases and J by 1 base, leaving 10 bases between them. The CDR3 totals 13 residues. CDR1 is SQVTM, CDR2 ANQGSEA, per germline. CDR3 DNA sequence: TGCAGCGTTGTTGCCTCCTGGAACACTGAAGCTTTCTTT. Its protein product is CSVVASWNTEAFF. Together with reference TRBV29-1 and TRBJ1-1, the CDR3 gives the full variable domain: SAVISQKPSRDICQRGTSLTIQCQVDSQVTMMFWYRQQPGQSLTLIATANQGSEATYESGFVIDKFPISRPNLTFSTLTVSNMSPEDSSIYLCSVVASWNTEAFFGQGTRLTVV.

This clonotype appeared a few times. The gene calls are TRBV20-1 and TRBJ2-1; D remains ambiguous. V was trimmed by 5 bases and J by 2 bases, leaving 4 bases between them. CDR1 and CDR2 (germline): DFQATT, SNEGSKA (reference sequence). The CDR3 has 11 amino acids. CDR3: CSAGTYNEQFF. The DNA for the CDR3 is TGCAGTGCTGGGACCTACAATGAGCAGTTCTTC.

In this sample, this clonotype turned up many times. This chain uses TRBV7-2 with TRBJ2-1, with unresolved D. CDR1 and CDR2 (germline): SGHTA, FQGNSA. This CDR3 has 15 residues. The ends were cut back, 1 base at V and 5 bases at J, with 12 bases in the middle. The CDR3 DNA sequence: TGTGCCAGCAGCTTAGATCAGGACCATCACAATGAGCAGTTCTTC. Protein product: CASSLDQDHHNEQFF.

This clonotype was recorded many times. The chain carries TRBV7-2 and TRBJ2-1, with 12 bases lining up with TRBD2. This CDR3 has 17 amino acids. After removal of 5 bases from V and 6 bases from J, the junction contained 11 bases not matched to a gene. Germline V CDR1 and CDR2: SGHTA, FQGNSA. CDR3 DNA sequence: TGTGCCAGCAGCCGTCGACTAGCGGGGGATCCAAGCAATGAGCAGTTCTTC. It is translated as CASSRRLAGDPSNEQFF.

The V gene is TRBV5-1, the J gene TRBJ2-1, with no clear D. The CDR3 covers 13 residues. Germline assignment: CDR1 SGHRS and CDR2 YFSETQ. Deletions cut 1 base from V and 2 bases from J, with 4 bases between. The CDR3 is CASSLTTYNEQFF. CDR3 sequence (DNA): TGCGCCAGCAGCTTGACGACCTACAATGAGCAGTTCTTC.

Details on this clonotype: Being one base from a much bigger clone, this may be a read error. CDR3 amino acids: CASSSTTDTQYF. CDR3 nucleotide sequence: TGTGCCAGCAGCTCGACCACAGATACGCAGTATTTT. This chain links TRBV13 with TRBJ2-3; D is uncertain. Trimming shortened V by 4 bases and J by 2 bases, and 4 bases separated the two germline ends. CDR1 and CDR2 from the germline V gene are PRHDT and FYEKMQ (reference sequence). The CDR3 consists of 12 residues.

This clonotype was counted between two and nine times. The chain couples TRBV15 to TRBJ2-7, with 7 bases fitting TRBD1. V lost 2 bases, J lost 2 bases, and 3 bases stayed unmatched. The V gene's germline CDR1 is LNHNV and CDR2 YYDKDF (reference sequence). CDR3 length: 14 residues. For the CDR3, the DNA is TGTGCCACCAGCAGAAGGGGACAGACCTACGAGCAGTACTTC. Amino acids: CATSRRGQTYEQYF.

The V and J genes are TRBV12-3 or TRBV12-4 and TRBJ1-4; D not certain. V gave up 4 bases and J gave up 5 bases, with 14 bases separating them. CDR3 length equals 15 residues. The CDR3 is CASSSTWLGNEKLFF. CDR3 DNA: TGTGCCAGCAGTTCCACTTGGCTGGGCAATGAAAAACTGTTTTTT.